The clone carrying this T cell receptor beta chain was seen repeatedly, ten times or more. Antigen unknown. The sample originates from a study of response to subunit inactivated influenza vaccine. Study-level results: It was suggested by the authors that few new T cells are recruited by each seasonal influenza vaccination.

CDR3 length: 13 residues. The V gene end was trimmed by 5 bases and the J gene end by 2 bases; junction bases not matched to a gene: 4. Germline CDR1 DFQATT, CDR2 SNEGSKA (reference sequence). TCRdb redid the calling of the RT-PCR reads with MiXCR, one entry per CDR3 protein. The sample consists of approximately 570,000 distinct CDR3 sequences, 6.5% to 8% of them appearing once. This sample comprised PBMCs from blood, obtained around 2 years after vaccination. The chain uses TRBV20-1 and TRBJ2-7; 9 bases are shared with TRBD1. This TCR was sampled from a man aged 45-69 years who received an inactivated influenza vaccine. The CDR3 reads CSAGRDRAYEQYF. The CDR3 bases are TGCAGTGCTGGACGGGACAGGGCCTACGAGCAGTACTTC.